This T cell receptor beta chain came from a study of response to subunit inactivated influenza vaccine. Whole-study results and caveats: The authors proposed limited new T cell recruitment per seasonal influenza vaccination.

In its sample, this clonotype was seen a few times. The antigen is not known. Each CDR3 protein is one row after TCRdb ran MiXCR on the RT-PCR reads. The table records about 170,000 distinct CDR3 sequences, approximately 12% of them present only once. A further study also used this sample, focusing on T cells expressing NK-cell markers. That paper states: A 5'RACE template switching approach incorporating UMIs was used to make TCR beta cDNA. One of eight sequenced donors was HCMV-seronegative; the other seven were seropositive. These clonotypes, the leaders elsewhere, also led the CD3+CD56-NKG2C+ fraction in a handful of donors. Nothing established the HCMV specificity of expanded NKG2C+ T cell clones.

This TCR came from a man in his fifties or sixties who received an inactivated influenza vaccine. Sequencing used CD8+ T cells sorted from PBMCs, obtained 11 to 12 days after vaccination.

The CDR3 DNA reads as TGTGCCATCCTCTCTCCCCTAGCGGGGGACACAGATACGCAGTATTTT. This gives the protein CAILSPLAGDTDTQYF. This sequence joins TRBV10-3 and TRBJ2-3, with 10 bases fitting TRBD2. Trimming took 8 bases from V and 2 from J; bases not matched to a gene: 10. Per the germline V gene, CDR1 is ENHRY and CDR2 is SYGVKD. The CDR3 has 16 amino acids.